What follows describes a single T cell receptor (beta chain). Generated by immunoSEQ multiplex PCR, the TCRdb table keeps only in-frame clones and is missing some. The sample contains 85,000 to 95,000 clones, around nine tenths of which appear only once. This sample was taken from a study of OX40 agonist ivuxolimab in advanced cancers. About the research overall: The diagnoses of dose-escalation patients were hepatocellular carcinoma, melanoma, renal cell or head and neck cancer. From roughly 23 to 90 years was the age range, with a mean of around 54 years, and about 78% were male.

The germline CDR1 and CDR2 sequences are SGHDT and YYEEEE. This CDR3 region has 13 residues. V was pared by 5 bases and J by 11 bases, with 14 bases between. The sequence was obtained from an adult with an advanced solid tumor such as melanoma, head and neck, liver or kidney cancer. The input for sequencing was CD4+ or CD8+ T cells sorted from blood, taken in a trial of the OX40 agonist ivuxolimab. This chain connects TRBV5-6 to TRBJ1-6; D unclear. CDR3 sequence (DNA): TGTGCCAGCAGTTTCAGACGCTCGGCACCCCTCCACTTT. Its protein product is CASSFRRSAPLHF.